The 22 T cell receptor beta chains in this list originate from one sample, sequenced in a study of T cells after yellow fever vaccination. TCRdb passed the 5' RACE reads through MiXCR, listing each CDR3 protein once. The repertoire holds some 300,000 distinct CDR3 sequences, 7% to 10% seen once, with approximately 16% in the top ten. The input for sequencing was PBMCs, taken roughly seven weeks after the first yellow fever vaccination. Source of these receptors: a man aged 18 to 29 who received the YFV17D yellow fever vaccine.

The chain carries TRBV7-6 and TRBJ2-1; D is possibly TRBD1 (5 bases). Trimming cost V 1 base and J 9 bases, with 16 bases left between them. There are 15 residues in the CDR3. Germline V gene sequence: CDR1 SGHVS, CDR2 FNYEAQ. Written as DNA, the CDR3 is TGTGCCAGCAGCTTAGAAACTCAGGGTCTGGGTGAGCAGTTCTTC. Translation gives CASSLETQGLGEQFF.

The rearrangement joins TRBV5-1 to TRBJ1-4, with D possibly TRBD1 on 5 matching bases. The ends were cut back, 1 base at V and 7 bases at J, with 11 bases in the middle. The germline V gene has CDR1 SGHRS and CDR2 YFSETQ. The CDR3 has 14 amino acids. As DNA, the CDR3 is TGCGCCAGCAGCTTGTCAGGGAGCGGTGAAAAACTGTTTTTT. Its protein product is CASSLSGSGEKLFF.

This clonotype showed up just a few times. This sequence joins TRBV7-9 and TRBJ1-1; no clear D gene. The CDR3 sequence is 12 residues long. CDR1 is SEHNR and CDR2 is FQNEAQ in the germline V gene (reference sequence). V lost 5 bases to trimming and J lost 4 bases, with 8 bases between them. CDR3 in DNA: TGTGCCAGCAGCCTCAGGCTCACTGAAGCTTTCTTT. Amino acids: CASSLRLTEAFF.

V is TRBV11-2 and J is TRBJ2-3; 8 bases agree with TRBD2. CDR1 and CDR2 (germline): SGHAT, FQNNGV. The V segment lost 6 bases and the J segment 8 bases; nucleotides outside the gene matches: 13. The CDR3 spans 15 residues. The CDR3 DNA reads as TGTGCCAGCAGTGGGGTAGCGGGGACCCTGGGTACGCAGTATTTT. This codes for CASSGVAGTLGTQYF.

The table lists this clonotype with many counts. The genes are TRBV5-1 and TRBJ2-2, with 9 positions matching TRBD1. Germline V lookup: CDR1 SGHRS, CDR2 YFSETQ. The ends lost 4 bases at V and 6 bases at J; junction bases unmatched: 10. The CDR3 is made up of 16 amino acids. In DNA form, the CDR3 reads TGCGCCAGCAGCCCTCCGGGGACAGGGCCAGCCGGGGAGCTGTTTTTT. Translation: CASSPPGTGPAGELFF. Filled out from reference TRBV5-1 and TRBJ2-2, the complete variable domain reads KAGVTQTPRYLIKTRGQQVTLSCSPISGHRSVSWYQQTPGQGLQFLFEYFSETQRNKGNFPGRFSGRQFSNSRSEMNVSTLELGDSALYLCASSPPGTGPAGELFFGEGSRLTVL.

The rearrangement joins TRBV11-2 to TRBJ2-6; tentative D call: TRBD2 (6 bases). The CDR3 runs 17 residues. Trimming removed 8 bases from V and 4 bases from J, with 21 bases in between. From germline, CDR1 is SGHAT and CDR2 FQNNGV. The CDR3 spells CASGRGTPVPGANVLTF. CDR3 coding DNA: TGTGCCAGCGGGCGGGGTACTCCTGTACCGGGGGCCAACGTCCTGACTTTC.

A word on this clonotype: This is likely a read error, given that the CDR3 carries no conserved phenylalanine or tryptophan at its end. J is TRBJ1-1 and V is TRBV6-5; TRBD1 matches at 7 bases. Germline lookup yields CDR1 MNHEY and CDR2 SVGAGI. CDR3 length: 14 residues. V was pared by 4 bases and J by 4 bases, with 6 bases of the junction left unmatched. CDR3 coding DNA: TGTGCCAGCAGTTCGACAGGGTACGGCACTGAAGCTTTCTTA. Protein sequence: CASSSTGYGTEAFL.

The rearrangement joins TRBV11-2 to TRBJ1-2, with 7 bases matching TRBD1. The CDR3 contains 18 residues. V lost 4 bases and J lost 5; bases outside the gene matches: 19. The germline CDR1 and CDR2 sequences are SGHAT and FQNNGV. The CDR3 region is CASSSDPIPGTALYGYTF. As DNA, the CDR3 is TGTGCCAGCAGCTCAGATCCCATTCCCGGGACAGCCCTATATGGCTACACCTTC.

The V call is TRBV25-1, the J call TRBJ2-1; D might be TRBD1 or TRBD2, each matching 6 bases. Trimming shortened V by 6 bases and J by 6 bases, and 21 bases separated the two germline ends. Per the germline V gene, CDR1 is MGHDK and CDR2 is SYGVNS. CDR3 length: 16 residues. The CDR3 nucleotides read TGTGCCAGCAGCGACCCCGCGGAGGGGGTTCGCAATGAGCAGTTCTTC. The encoded protein is CASSDPAEGVRNEQFF.

This chain links TRBV7-9 with TRBJ1-1; D call uncertain. This CDR3 region has 15 residues. With 4 bases removed from V and 4 bases from J, the gap between germline ends came to 16 bases. Germline loops: CDR1 SEHNR, CDR2 FQNEAQ (reference sequence). The CDR3 DNA follows: TGTGCCAGCAGCTCCGCCGGAGGACGGGGCACTGAAGCTTTCTTT. Encoded protein: CASSSAGGRGTEAFF.

This clonotype was seen only a few times. The rearrangement uses TRBV13 and TRBJ2-5; 8 nucleotides align to TRBD1. The CDR3 has 13 amino acids. With 7 bases clipped from V and 4 bases from J, the junction kept 5 bases outside the gene matches. Germline V gives CDR1 PRHDT, CDR2 FYEKMQ (reference sequence). This CDR3 is CASNPQGAETQYF. The CDR3 nucleotides read TGTGCCAGCAACCCCCAGGGGGCAGAGACCCAGTACTTC.

The chain carries TRBV4-1 and TRBJ2-3; 10 bases are a match to TRBD2. V trimming: 8 bases; J trimming: 2 bases; junction bases outside the gene matches: 7. CDR3 length equals 15 residues. CDR1 is MGHRA, CDR2 YSYEKL, per germline. The CDR3 DNA reads TGCGCCAGCCATATTGGGACTAGCGACACAGATACGCAGTATTTT. As protein: CASHIGTSDTDTQYF.

V is TRBV6-2 or TRBV6-3 and J is TRBJ2-5; D is undetermined. V lost 4 bases and J lost 7, with 7 bases in between. CDR3 length: 11 residues. Germline CDR1 is MNHEY and CDR2 is SVGEGT. This CDR3 is CASSSLGTQYF. DNA of the CDR3: TGTGCCAGCAGTTCCCTAGGGACCCAGTACTTC.

Notes on this clonotype: One base away lies a much larger clone, so this may be a sequencing read error. The chain links TRBV10-3 to TRBJ1-5; possible D gene TRBD1, 5 bases. CDR1 and CDR2 (germline): ENHRY, SYGVKD. The CDR3 consists of 14 residues. CDR3 region: CTISESGGVRPQHF. The CDR3 region has the DNA TGTACCATCAGTGAGTCCGGAGGGGTACGGCCCCAGCATTTT.

The rearrangement joins TRBV19 to TRBJ1-2; D is uncertain. Trimming pared 3 bases from V and 0 bases from J, leaving 11 bases between. The V gene's germline CDR1 is LNHDA and CDR2 SQIVND (reference sequence). The CDR3 has 15 amino acids. As DNA, the CDR3 is TGTGCCAGTAGTATGCCGGGAGGGTCTAACTATGGCTACACCTTC. It specifies CASSMPGGSNYGYTF.

This clonotype was observed a handful of times. The V and J genes are TRBV6-2 or TRBV6-3 and TRBJ1-1; D remains ambiguous. V was pared by 8 bases and J by 7 bases, with 14 bases between. This CDR3 has 12 amino acids. CDR1 MNHEY and CDR2 SVGEGT come from the germline V gene. The DNA of the CDR3 is TGTGCCAGCTCCCAAAGTGGAATTGAAGCTTTCTTT. Its protein is CASSQSGIEAFF.

This clonotype was picked up a small number of times. This chain joins TRBV7-9 and TRBJ1-1; D gene unclear. In germline, CDR1 is SEHNR, CDR2 FQNEAQ (reference sequence). This CDR3 contains 14 residues. Trimming took 1 base from V and 3 from J, leaving 9 bases between them. Written as DNA, the CDR3 is TGTGCCAGCAGCTTAGGAAGTGTTGACACTGAAGCTTTCTTT. Protein sequence: CASSLGSVDTEAFF.

This clonotype was observed a few times. The chain links TRBV11-2 to TRBJ2-7; 8 positions match TRBD1. Germline V gives CDR1 SGHAT, CDR2 FQNNGV. The CDR3 has 13 amino acids. V lost 4 bases, J lost 6 bases, and 5 bases stayed unmatched. The CDR3 DNA reads as TGTGCCAGCAGCTCGACAGGGGTCGGCGAGCAGTACGTC. It specifies CASSSTGVGEQYV.

This clonotype has more than one count but fewer than ten. The J gene is TRBJ1-2, the V gene TRBV5-1; D not resolved. V was trimmed by 5 bases and J by 0 bases, leaving 8 bases between them. Germline-derived CDR1 and CDR2 are SGHRS and YFSETQ. The CDR3 runs 13 residues. DNA of the CDR3: TGCGCCAGCAGTTCGGAGCCTAACTATGGCTACACCTTC. Translated, it gives CASSSEPNYGYTF.

This clonotype turned up a few times. This chain uses TRBV6-5 with TRBJ2-2, with D tentatively TRBD1 (5 bases). The CDR3 covers 13 residues. From germline, CDR1 is MNHEY and CDR2 SVGAGI. V lost 4 bases and J lost 4, with 7 bases in between. The CDR3 loop is CASSSRVTGELFF. The DNA for the CDR3 is TGTGCCAGCAGTTCCAGGGTCACCGGGGAGCTGTTTTTT.

The genes are TRBV18 and TRBJ2-3, with D possibly TRBD2 on 5 matching bases. The V and J ends lost 0 bases and 4 bases respectively, with 8 bases between them. The CDR3 totals 14 residues. Germline CDR1 KGHSH, CDR2 LQKENI. The CDR3 DNA sequence: TGTGCCAGCTCACCACCGGAGGCGCCAGATACGCAGTATTTT. This codes for CASSPPEAPDTQYF.

The genes are TRBV5-1 and TRBJ2-5; tentatively, D is TRBD1 (6 bases). The length of the CDR3 is 13 residues. Looked up from germline, CDR1 is SGHRS and CDR2 is YFSETQ. V lost 5 bases to trimming and J lost 5 bases, with 13 bases between them. CDR3 protein: CASRPTGSETQYF. The DNA for the CDR3 is TGCGCCAGCAGACCTACAGGGAGTGAGACCCAGTACTTC.